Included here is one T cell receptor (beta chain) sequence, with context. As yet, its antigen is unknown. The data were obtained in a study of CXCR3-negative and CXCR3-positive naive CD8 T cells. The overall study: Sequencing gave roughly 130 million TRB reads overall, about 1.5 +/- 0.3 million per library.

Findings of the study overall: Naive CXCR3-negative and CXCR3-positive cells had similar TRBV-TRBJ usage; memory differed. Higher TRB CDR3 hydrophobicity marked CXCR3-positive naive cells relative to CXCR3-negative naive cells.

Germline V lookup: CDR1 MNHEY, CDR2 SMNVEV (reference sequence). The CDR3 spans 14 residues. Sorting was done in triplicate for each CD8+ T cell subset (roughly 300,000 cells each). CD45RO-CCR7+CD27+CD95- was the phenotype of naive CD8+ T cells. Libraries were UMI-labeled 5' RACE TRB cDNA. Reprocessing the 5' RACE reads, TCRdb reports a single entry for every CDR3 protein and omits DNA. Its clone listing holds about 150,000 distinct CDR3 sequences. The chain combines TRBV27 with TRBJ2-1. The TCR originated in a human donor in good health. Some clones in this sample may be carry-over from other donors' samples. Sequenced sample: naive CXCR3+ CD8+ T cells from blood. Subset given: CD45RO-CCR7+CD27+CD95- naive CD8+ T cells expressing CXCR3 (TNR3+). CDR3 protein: CASSFGPFYNEQFF.